One sample yielded the 17 T cell receptor beta chains listed below, sequenced in a study of CD8+ T cells in alopecia areata. Isolated RNA was reverse transcribed into cDNA used as the sequencing template. The method was immunoSEQ multiplex PCR; TCRdb's version includes in-frame clones alone and lacks a portion of them. The profile shows more than 130,000 clones, 65% to 90% of them singletons. Treatment described: oral pan-JAK inhibitor, 5-10 mg twice daily. This specimen consisted of CD8+ T cells sorted from blood, obtained at week 4, from a patient treated with tofacitinib. The source is a human donor with alopecia areata.

The rearrangement uses TRBV11-3 and TRBJ2-7; D might be TRBD1 or TRBD2, each matching 5 bases. Trimming took off 3 bases at V and 6 bases at J, with 12 bases between the two ends. The V gene's germline CDR1 is SGHNT and CDR2 YENEEA. This CDR3 is built from 13 residues. The CDR3 loop is CASSFGTLGEQYF. The DNA of the CDR3 is TGTGCCAGCAGCTTCGGGACCCTAGGCGAGCAGTACTTC.

This chain connects TRBV27 to TRBJ1-2, with TRBD1 as a possible D gene (6 bases). CDR3 length: 15 amino acids. V was pared by 3 bases and J by 8 bases, with 19 bases between. Germline V gives CDR1 MNHEY, CDR2 SMNVEV (reference sequence). The CDR3 DNA sequence: TGTGCCAGCAGTTTTATCGGGGGGCTATTAGACGGCTACACCTTC. Amino acids: CASSFIGGLLDGYTF.

The CDR3 here is CSAGGGQGPYEQYF. CDR3 nucleotide sequence: TGCAGCGCCGGAGGGGGACAGGGTCCCTACGAGCAGTACTTC. J is TRBJ2-7 and V is TRBV29-1; 9 positions match TRBD1. J gave up 2 bases and V 7 bases, and 9 bases lay outside the gene matches. Germline V gene data show CDR1 as SQVTM and CDR2 as ANQGSEA. The CDR3 sequence is 14 residues long.

The chain is built from TRBV4-3 and TRBJ2-5, with TRBD2 matching 12 bases. The CDR3 is 15 amino acids. Germline V lookup: CDR1 LGHNA, CDR2 YSLEER. With 5 bases clipped from V and 2 bases from J, the junction kept 3 bases outside the gene matches. In DNA form, the CDR3 reads TGCGCCAGCAGCACTAGCGGGGGGCGGCAAGAGACCCAGTACTTC. This translates into CASSTSGGRQETQYF.

The chain couples TRBV11-2 to TRBJ2-7, with a weak D call TRBD2 (5 bases). Looked up from germline, CDR1 is SGHAT and CDR2 is FQNNGV. V lost 3 bases, J lost 0 bases, and 9 bases lay in between. The CDR3 sequence is 14 residues long. CDR3 sequence (DNA): TGTGCCAGCAGCTTCGGGCTAGCCTCCTACGAGCAGTACTTC. This sequence encodes CASSFGLASYEQYF. Using reference TRBV11-2 and TRBJ2-7 for the parts outside the CDR3, the full variable domain is EAGVAQSPRYKIIEKRQSVAFWCNPISGHATLYWYQQILGQGPKLLIQFQNNGVVDDSQLPKDRFSAERLKGVDSTLKIQPAKLEDSAVYLCASSFGLASYEQYFGPGTRLTVT.

The chain links TRBV29-1 to TRBJ2-5, with D possibly being TRBD2 (5 bases). The CDR3 has 14 residues. Germline CDR1 SQVTM, CDR2 ANQGSEA. V lost 4 bases and J 5 bases, leaving 17 bases between the germline ends. The CDR3 loop is CSVVPPGDFETQYF. The CDR3 coding sequence is TGCAGCGTTGTGCCACCCGGGGATTTTGAGACCCAGTACTTC.

The rearrangement uses TRBV7-2 and TRBJ2-1, with D tentatively TRBD1 or TRBD2 (5 bases each). V was clipped by 11 bases and J by 7 bases, with 15 bases between them. The germline V gene has CDR1 SGHTA and CDR2 FQGNSA. The CDR3 contains 12 residues. The CDR3 protein is CAVGAYWNEQFF. Here the CDR3 DNA reads TGTGCCGTCGGGGCCTATTGGAATGAGCAGTTCTTC.

This sequence joins TRBV6-1 and TRBJ2-7, with D perhaps TRBD1 (6 bases). V was pared by 6 bases and J by 4 bases, with 10 bases between. CDR1 is MNHNS and CDR2 is SASEGT in the germline V gene. CDR3 length: 12 residues. The CDR3 DNA reads TGTGCCAGCAGGTCGACAGGTTACGAGCAGTACTTC. This sequence encodes CASRSTGYEQYF.

V gene TRBV12-5 combines with J gene TRBJ2-1; 7 nucleotides align to TRBD1. The CDR3 has 16 amino acids. J gave up 4 bases and V 1 base, and 7 bases lay outside the gene matches. Germline loops: CDR1 LGHNT, CDR2 FRNRAP. DNA of the CDR3: TGTGCTAGTGGTTTGGACGACAGGGCTTGGTACAATGAGCAGTTCTTC. Residues: CASGLDDRAWYNEQFF.

CDR3 in DNA: TGTGCCAGCAGCTTAGAGTCTGTGGAGACCCAGTACTTC. This codes for CASSLESVETQYF. The V and J genes are TRBV11-2 and TRBJ2-5; unclear D gene. V lost 0 bases and J 5 bases, leaving 7 bases between the germline ends. CDR1 is SGHAT, CDR2 FQNNGV, per germline. This CDR3 is 13 amino acids long.

This chain connects TRBV11-2 to TRBJ1-4; D not certain. This CDR3 comprises 13 residues. Per germline, CDR1 SGHAT and CDR2 FQNNGV. V lost 2 bases and J lost 6, with 7 bases in between. The CDR3 DNA sequence: TGTGCCAGCAGCTTAATGGGAGATGAAAAACTGTTTTTT. Translated: CASSLMGDEKLFF.

The V call is TRBV5-4, the J call TRBJ1-2; D unresolved. The CDR3 sequence is 13 residues long. CDR1 and CDR2 (germline): SGHNT, YYREEE (reference sequence). Trimming cost V 4 bases and J 7 bases, with 14 bases left between them. In DNA, the CDR3 is TGTGCCAGCAGCCCCGCCGCGGGCAGTGGCTACACCTTC. Residues: CASSPAAGSGYTF.

This sequence joins TRBV4-2 and TRBJ1-4; no reliable D call. With 0 bases removed from V and 8 bases from J, the gap between germline ends came to 16 bases. This CDR3 region has 16 residues. CDR1 and CDR2 from the germline V gene are LGHNA and YNFKEQ. The CDR3 bases are TGTGCCAGCAGCCAAGATGGTGGCATCTTAGGGGAAAAACTGTTTTTT. This gives the protein CASSQDGGILGEKLFF.

J is TRBJ2-2 and V is TRBV5-6; 8 bases match TRBD1. The germline V gene has CDR1 SGHDT and CDR2 YYEEEE. The V and J ends lost 5 bases and 2 bases, in that order; junction bases with no gene match: 11. The CDR3 loop spans 17 amino acids. The CDR3 region has the DNA TGTGCCAGCAGTAAATTCACAGGGGGACCTAACACCGGGGAGCTGTTTTTT. It yields the protein CASSKFTGGPNTGELFF.

V and J are TRBV15 and TRBJ2-7; unclear D gene. This CDR3 is 16 amino acids long. In germline, CDR1 is LNHNV, CDR2 YYDKDF (reference sequence). The V end was cut by 0 bases, the J end by 7 bases, with 19 bases between. The CDR3 here is CATSRDRTLFLGEQYF. In nucleotides, the CDR3 is TGTGCCACCAGCAGAGATCGTACCCTCTTTCTTGGAGAGCAGTACTTC.

This rearrangement joins TRBV29-1 to TRBJ1-2; D not certain. Between the trimmed V and J ends, which lost 0 bases and 4 bases, there was a span of 9 bases. The CDR3 has 13 amino acids. Germline lookup yields CDR1 SQVTM and CDR2 ANQGSEA. Written as DNA, the CDR3 is TGCAGCGTTGAAGATGGGCTATCCTATGGCTACACCTTC. It encodes CSVEDGLSYGYTF.

This clone was detected only a few times. This chain connects TRBV19 to TRBJ2-6; D perhaps matches TRBD1 (6 bases). Germline CDR1 and CDR2: LNHDA and SQIVND (reference sequence). Trimming pared 1 base from V and 4 bases from J, leaving 8 bases between. This CDR3 is built from 15 residues. CDR3 loop: CASSIVGTGANVLTF. As DNA, the CDR3 is TGTGCCAGTAGTATAGTGGGGACAGGGGCCAACGTCCTGACTTTC.